Given below is one T cell receptor (beta chain) in context. Its antigen remains unidentified. The junction had 8 bases not matched to a gene; V was cut back by 1 base and J by 5 bases. This CDR3 is built from 15 residues. Germline assignment: CDR1 SGHRS and CDR2 YFSETQ. It was with 60 Vbeta and 13 Jbeta primers that the PCR ran. In the original analysis: Unique TCR beta chains totaled some 80 million in a later count, with around 11 million of them shared. The repertoire was sequenced with immunoSEQ multiplex PCR; TCRdb's copy has only in-frame clones and lacks some. Clone size and V and J calls were adopted from that table, with D and trimming inferred from the DNA. The data show about 120,000 clones, 55% to 65% seen once. This specimen belongs to a study of cytomegalovirus exposure and HLA in healthy donors. General study results and limits: Immune exposure data for these donors was limited to CMV serostatus.

The sequencing input was PBMCs. The chain couples TRBV5-1 to TRBJ2-5, with 7 bases lining up with TRBD2. This receptor was taken from a woman in her 40s in good health and CMV-seropositive. The CDR3 is CASSLWAGAGETQYF. The DNA of the CDR3 is TGCGCCAGCAGCTTGTGGGCGGGAGCGGGGGAGACCCAGTACTTC.